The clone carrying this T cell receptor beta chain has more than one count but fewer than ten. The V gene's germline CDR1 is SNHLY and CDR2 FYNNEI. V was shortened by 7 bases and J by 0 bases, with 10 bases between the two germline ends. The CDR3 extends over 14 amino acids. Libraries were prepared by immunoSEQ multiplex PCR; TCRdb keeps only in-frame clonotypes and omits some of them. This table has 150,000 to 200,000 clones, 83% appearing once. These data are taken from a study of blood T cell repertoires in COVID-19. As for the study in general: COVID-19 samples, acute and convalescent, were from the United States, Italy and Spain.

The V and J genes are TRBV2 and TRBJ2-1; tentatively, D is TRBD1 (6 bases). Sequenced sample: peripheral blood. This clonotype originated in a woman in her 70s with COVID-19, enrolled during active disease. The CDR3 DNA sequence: TGTGCCAGCAACGACAGGAGCTCCTACAATGAGCAGTTCTTC. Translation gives CASNDRSSYNEQFF.